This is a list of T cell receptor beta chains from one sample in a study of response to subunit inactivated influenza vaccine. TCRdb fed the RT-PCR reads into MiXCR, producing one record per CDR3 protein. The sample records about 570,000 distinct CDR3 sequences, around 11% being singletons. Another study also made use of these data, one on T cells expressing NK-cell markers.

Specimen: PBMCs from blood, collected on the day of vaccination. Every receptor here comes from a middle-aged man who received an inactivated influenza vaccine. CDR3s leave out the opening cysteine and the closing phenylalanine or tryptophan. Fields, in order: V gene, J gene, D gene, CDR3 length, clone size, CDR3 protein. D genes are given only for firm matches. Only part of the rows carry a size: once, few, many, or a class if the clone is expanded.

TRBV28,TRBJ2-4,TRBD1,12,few,ASRDREPKNIQY
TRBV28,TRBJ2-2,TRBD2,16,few,ASTLALAGVGNTGELF
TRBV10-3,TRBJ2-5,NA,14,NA,AISDPFVDRTETQY
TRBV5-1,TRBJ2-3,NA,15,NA,ASSPRTGVSATDTQY
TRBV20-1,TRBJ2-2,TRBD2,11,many,SAREGSTGELF
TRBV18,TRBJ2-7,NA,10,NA,ASSPPGSEQY
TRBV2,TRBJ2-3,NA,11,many,ANNDAASDTQY
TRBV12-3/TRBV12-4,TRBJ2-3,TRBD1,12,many,ASSLGTATDTQY
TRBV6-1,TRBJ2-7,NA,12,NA,ASTTRLGAGEQY
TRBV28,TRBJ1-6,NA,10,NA,ASSLTGSPLH
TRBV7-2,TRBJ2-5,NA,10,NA,ASSLAGWRVY